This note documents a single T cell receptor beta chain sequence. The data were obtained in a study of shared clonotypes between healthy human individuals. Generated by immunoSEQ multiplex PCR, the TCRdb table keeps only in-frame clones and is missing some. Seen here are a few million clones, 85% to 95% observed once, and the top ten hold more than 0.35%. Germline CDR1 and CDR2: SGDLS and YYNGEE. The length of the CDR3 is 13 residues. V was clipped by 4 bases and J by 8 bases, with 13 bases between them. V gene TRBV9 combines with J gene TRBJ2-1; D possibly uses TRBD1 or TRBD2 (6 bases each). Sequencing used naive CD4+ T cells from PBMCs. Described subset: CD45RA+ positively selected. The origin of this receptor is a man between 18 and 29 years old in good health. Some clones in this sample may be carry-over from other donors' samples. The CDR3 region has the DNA TGTGCCAGCAGCCCGAGGGGGGAGGATGAGCAGTTCTTC. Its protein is CASSPRGEDEQFF.